The clone carrying this TCR beta chain was observed many times. Its antigen is still unknown. Researchers made TCR cDNA using 5'RACE template switching, and this step added a universal primer site and UMIs. MiXCR was run by TCRdb on the 5' RACE reads, yielding one entry per CDR3 protein. The table shows around 50,000 distinct CDR3 sequences, with roughly 7.3% occurring only once. This CDR3 has 16 residues. Germline loops: CDR1 SGHAT, CDR2 FQNNGV. Trimming took 4 bases from V and 10 from J, leaving 20 bases between them. The sample originates from a study of T cells after yellow fever vaccination. Study observations and caveats: Peaking faster, on day 5 versus 15, the secondary response was nonetheless weaker.

This receptor was identified in a man younger than 35 who received the YFV17D yellow fever vaccine. The sample consisted of CD8+ T cells sorted from PBMCs, taken around 15 days after the first yellow fever vaccination. The rearrangement links TRBV11-2 to TRBJ1-6; possible D gene TRBD1, 6 bases. The CDR3 sequence is CASSSEGDFGLSPLHF. In DNA, the CDR3 is TGTGCCAGCAGCTCCGAGGGGGATTTCGGATTATCACCCCTCCACTTT.